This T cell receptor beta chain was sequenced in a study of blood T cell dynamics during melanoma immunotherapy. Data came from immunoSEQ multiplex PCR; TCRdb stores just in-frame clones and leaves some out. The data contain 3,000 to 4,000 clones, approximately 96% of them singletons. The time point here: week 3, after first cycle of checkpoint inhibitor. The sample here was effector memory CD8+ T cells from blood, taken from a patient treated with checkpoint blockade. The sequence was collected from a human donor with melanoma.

The CDR3 nucleotides are TGTGCCAGCAGCTCCGGGTGGGACCCCTACGAGCAGTACTTC. Its translation: CASSSGWDPYEQYF. The V call is TRBV11-1, the J call TRBJ2-7; D tentatively reads TRBD1 or TRBD2 (5 bases each). V lost 4 bases and J 2 bases, leaving 12 bases between the germline ends. The CDR3 loop spans 14 amino acids. From germline, CDR1 is SGHAT and CDR2 FQDESV (reference sequence). The whole variable domain, remainder taken from reference TRBV11-1 and TRBJ2-7, is EAEVAQSPRYKITEKSQAVAFWCDPISGHATLYWYRQILGQGPELLVQFQDESVVDDSQLPKDRFSAERLKGVDSTLKIQPAELGDSAMYLCASSSGWDPYEQYFGPGTRLTVT.